The present T cell receptor beta chain was sequenced within a study of blood T cell repertoires in COVID-19. Looking at the study overall: Sample material is recorded as cDNA or gDNA derived from T cells, B-cell-depleted T cells, or PBMCs.

The V end lost 5 bases, the J end lost 2 bases, and 12 bases lay between the germline ends. The CDR3 consists of 14 residues. Germline lookup yields CDR1 SGHTA and CDR2 FQGTGA. Original processing methods: Cell counts per sample came from amplifying reference gene primers. TCRdb's copy holds only in-frame clones and misses some; the assay was immunoSEQ multiplex PCR. For V, J and clone size, that table is used; D and trimming come from the DNA. The sample includes around 200,000 clones, about 89% of them seen just once. The TCR originated in a man between 65 and 85 years old with acute or convalescent COVID-19. Material: peripheral blood. The J gene is TRBJ2-5, the V gene TRBV7-3, with a weak D call TRBD2 (6 bases). This CDR3 reads CASSASSAQETQYF. As DNA, the CDR3 is TGTGCCAGCAGCGCCTCTAGCGCACAAGAGACCCAGTACTTC.